This TCR beta chain derives from a study of type 1 regulatory T cells. The wider study: This in vitro CD4 product, T-allo10, is enriched for Tr1 cells and alloantigen-specific.

Concerning this clonotype: Its antigen is as yet unknown. A read error is likely, as this CDR3 ends without the conserved phenylalanine or tryptophan.

With 4 bases removed from V and 6 bases from J, the gap between germline ends came to 23 bases. The CDR3 is made up of 16 amino acids. CDR1 SGHRS and CDR2 YFSETQ come from the germline V gene. Via MiXCR, TCRdb re-called the reads, giving one row per CDR3 protein. The sample consists of 20,000 or so distinct CDR3 sequences, 40% to 55% of them appearing once. The origin of this receptor is a human donor in good health. The chain couples TRBV5-1 to TRBJ2-7; D could derive from TRBD1 or TRBD2 (7 bases each). Material: cultured T cells, either the whole culture or a sorted T cell fraction (not recorded which). The CDR3 spells CASSAQGERGLFEQYL. The CDR3 DNA reads TGCGCCAGCAGCGCCCAGGGGGAGCGGGGTCTTTTCGAGCAGTACCTC.